This T cell receptor (beta chain) was sequenced for a study of Ad26.COV2.S vaccination and SARS-CoV-2 variants. The CDR3 is made up of 16 amino acids. Germline values: CDR1 MNHEY, CDR2 SVGEGT. With 0 bases removed from V and 3 bases from J, the gap between germline ends came to 15 bases. As for treatment: roughly 19 received Ad26.COV2.S at low or high dose, single or two shots; about 5 received placebo; per-sample allocation not given. Day 63 following the first vaccine or placebo injection was when the samples were taken. Profiling relied on immunoSEQ multiplex PCR, and the TCRdb table lists in-frame clones only, not all of them. Of about 350,000 clones listed, roughly 85% are singletons.

The gene calls are TRBV6-2 or TRBV6-3 and TRBJ2-7, with D uncertain. This clonotype was sampled from a person aged 18 to 65 who received the Ad26.COV2.S COVID-19 vaccine or a placebo. The sample here was peripheral blood, taken in a trial of Ad26.COV2.S vaccine versus placebo. CDR3 amino acids: CASSYSSKAQLYEQYF. The CDR3 DNA follows: TGTGCCAGCAGTTACTCTTCGAAGGCACAGCTCTACGAGCAGTACTTC.